This T cell receptor (beta chain) is from a study of T-cell memory formation after mild COVID-19. Findings and limits, study-wide: Cross-reactive memory seemingly joined, as some responding clones were found in pre-infection memory.

This clonotype was detected ten times or more. Antigen unknown. The CDR3 spans 16 residues. Germline CDR1 LGHNA, CDR2 YNFKEQ. Losses at the gene ends were 0 bases for V and 4 bases for J; bases not matched to a gene: 6. TCRdb re-called the 5' RACE reads through MiXCR, storing one row per CDR3 protein. The sample shows a few hundred thousand distinct CDR3 sequences, 20% to 25% of them seen only once. The receptor was derived from an adult woman who had mild COVID-19 (a few samples of this study predate the infection). Cell type and time point are not known. The sample was PBMCs or a T cell subset sorted from them (not recorded which). This chain joins TRBV4-2 and TRBJ2-5, with 9 bases fitting TRBD2. CDR3 nucleotides: TGTGCCAGCAGCCAAGAGGCGGGAGGGCCCCCAGAGACCCAGTACTTC. Protein product: CASSQEAGGPPETQYF.